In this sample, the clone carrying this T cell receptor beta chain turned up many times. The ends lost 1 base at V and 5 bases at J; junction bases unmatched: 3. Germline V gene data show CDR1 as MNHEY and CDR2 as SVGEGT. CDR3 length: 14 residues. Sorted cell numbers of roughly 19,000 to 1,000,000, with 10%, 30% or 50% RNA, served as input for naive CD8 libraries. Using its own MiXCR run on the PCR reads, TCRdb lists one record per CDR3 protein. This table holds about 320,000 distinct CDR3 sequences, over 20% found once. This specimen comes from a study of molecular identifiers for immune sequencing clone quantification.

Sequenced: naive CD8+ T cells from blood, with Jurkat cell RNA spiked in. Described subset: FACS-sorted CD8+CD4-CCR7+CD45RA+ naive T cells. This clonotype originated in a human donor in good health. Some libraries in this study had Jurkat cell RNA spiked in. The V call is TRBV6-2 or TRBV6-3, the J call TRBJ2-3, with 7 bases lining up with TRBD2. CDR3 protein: CASSYWGGRDTQYF. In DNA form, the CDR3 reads TGTGCCAGCAGTTACTGGGGGGGACGAGATACGCAGTATTTT.